This T cell receptor (beta chain) was sequenced for a study of cytomegalovirus exposure and HLA in healthy donors. Germline V gives CDR1 MGHRA, CDR2 YSYEKL. The CDR3 runs to 15 residues. V lost 1 base and J lost 10, with 20 bases in between. Only in-frame clones appear in the TCRdb table, and some are missing; sequencing was by immunoSEQ multiplex PCR. The profile shows roughly 330,000 clones, roughly 87% of them singletons. The TCR sequence derives from a woman aged 30 to 39 in good health and CMV-seropositive. The sample taken for sequencing was PBMCs. This chain uses TRBV4-1 with TRBJ2-7, with D possibly TRBD2 on 5 matching bases. The CDR3 is CASSQVENARPGQYF. CDR3 nucleotide sequence: TGCGCCAGCAGCCAAGTCGAGAATGCGAGGCCGGGACAGTACTTC.